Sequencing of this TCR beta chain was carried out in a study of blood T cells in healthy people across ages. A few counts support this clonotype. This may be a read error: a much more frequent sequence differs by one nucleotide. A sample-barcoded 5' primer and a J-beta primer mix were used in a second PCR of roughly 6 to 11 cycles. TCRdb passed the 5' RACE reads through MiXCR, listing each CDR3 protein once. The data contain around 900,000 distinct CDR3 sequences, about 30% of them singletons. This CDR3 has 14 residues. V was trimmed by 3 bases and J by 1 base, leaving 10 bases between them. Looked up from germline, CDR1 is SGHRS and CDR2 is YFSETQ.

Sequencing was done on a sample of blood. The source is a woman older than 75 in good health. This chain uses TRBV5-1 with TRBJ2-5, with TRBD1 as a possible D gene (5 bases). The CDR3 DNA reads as TGCGCCAGCAGCTGGGTTCAGGGCCAAGAGACCCAGTACTTC. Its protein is CASSWVQGQETQYF. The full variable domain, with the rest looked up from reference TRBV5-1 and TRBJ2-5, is KAGVTQTPRYLIKTRGQQVTLSCSPISGHRSVSWYQQTPGQGLQFLFEYFSETQRNKGNFPGRFSGRQFSNSRSEMNVSTLELGDSALYLCASSWVQGQETQYFGPGTRLLVL.